These 16 T cell receptor beta chains were all obtained from the same sample, sequenced in a study of shared clonotypes between healthy human individuals. Produced via immunoSEQ multiplex PCR; TCRdb's table is partial and in-frame only. The sample lists some 500,000 clones, 70% to 85% occurring once. Sequencing was performed on PBMCs. Receptors were obtained from a woman aged 35 to 49 in good health. Some clones in this sample may be carry-over from other donors' samples.

The chain employs TRBV28 and TRBJ2-7, with 9 bases that match TRBD2. CDR1 MDHEN and CDR2 SYDVKM come from the germline V gene. The CDR3 contains 15 residues. The V and J ends lost 3 bases and 0 bases, in that order; junction bases with no gene match: 3. This CDR3 reads CASSLAREGSYEQYF. CDR3 nucleotides: TGTGCCAGCAGTTTGGCGCGGGAGGGCTCCTACGAGCAGTACTTC.

With regard to this clone: A much more abundant neighbour one base away suggests this may be a read error. The rearrangement uses TRBV11-2 and TRBJ2-5, with D perhaps matching TRBD1 (6 bases). Germline V lookup: CDR1 SGHAT, CDR2 FQNNGV. The V gene lost 4 bases and the J gene lost 1 base, with 7 bases spanning the gap. The CDR3 is 13 amino acids. The CDR3 region has the DNA TGTGCCAGCAGCTACAGGGTCCAAGAGACCCAGTACTTC. This sequence encodes CASSYRVQETQYF.

This chain links TRBV30 with TRBJ1-1, with 10 bases identical to TRBD1. V shed 0 bases, J shed 3 bases, and the junction held 7 bases outside the gene matches. The CDR3 covers 16 residues. Germline CDR1 GTSNPN, CDR2 SVGIG (reference sequence). The CDR3 nucleotides read TGTGCCTGGAGTGTAAGGGGACAGGGGTGGGACACTGAAGCTTTCTTT. This gives the protein CAWSVRGQGWDTEAFF. The variable domain in full, with the rest retrieved from reference TRBV30 and TRBJ1-1, is SQTIHQWPATLVQPVGSPLSLECTVEGTSNPNLYWYRQAAGRGLQLLFYSVGIGQISSEVPQNLSASRPQDRQFILSSKKLLLSDSGFYLCAWSVRGQGWDTEAFFGQGTRLTVV.

V usage is TRBV5-6 and J usage is TRBJ1-5; D possibly corresponds to TRBD1 (6 bases). The ends were cut back, 4 bases at V and 2 bases at J, with 10 bases in the middle. The length of the CDR3 is 14 residues. CDR1 and CDR2 from the germline V gene are SGHDT and YYEEEE. CDR3 in amino acids: CASSLGGRNQPQHF. The CDR3 DNA is TGTGCCAGCAGCCTCGGGGGGCGCAATCAGCCCCAGCATTTT.

The chain combines TRBV7-2 with TRBJ1-5, with D possibly TRBD1 on 5 matching bases. CDR1 is SGHTA and CDR2 is FQGNSA in the germline V gene. The length of the CDR3 is 16 residues. Trimming stripped 1 base from V and 7 bases from J, with 17 bases between. CDR3 loop: CASSLDGRGGLQPQHF. CDR3 sequence (DNA): TGTGCCAGCAGCTTAGATGGGAGGGGAGGGCTCCAGCCCCAGCATTTT.

In this sample, this clone turned up once. The V gene is TRBV4-1, the J gene TRBJ2-5, with 14 bases identical to TRBD2. Per the germline V gene, CDR1 is MGHRA and CDR2 is YSYEKL. The ends lost 2 bases at V and 5 bases at J; junction bases unmatched: 10. This CDR3 contains 18 residues. Written as DNA, the CDR3 is TGCGCCAGCAGCCAACGGGGACTAGCGGGAGTGAGGGGGGAGACCCAGTACTTC. Its translation is CASSQRGLAGVRGETQYF.

The rearrangement links TRBV4-1 to TRBJ2-5; D is unclear. Between the trimmed V and J ends, which lost 4 bases and 1 base, there was a span of 13 bases. There are 15 residues in the CDR3. CDR1 is MGHRA, CDR2 YSYEKL, per germline. CDR3 sequence reads: CASSLLLGSQETQYF. The CDR3 coding sequence is TGCGCCAGCAGCCTCCTCCTAGGTTCCCAAGAGACCCAGTACTTC.

As regards this clone: A much larger clone lies a single base off, so this may be a read error. V is TRBV2 and J is TRBJ1-5; D ambiguous. V was cut by 4 bases and J by 2 bases, with 3 bases left in between. The germline gives CDR1 SNHLY, CDR2 FYNNEI. The CDR3 consists of 12 residues. The CDR3 DNA reads TGTGCCAGCAGTGCTGGCAATCAGCCCCAGCATTTT. Residues: CASSAGNQPQHF.

The genes are TRBV7-2 and TRBJ1-5; D uncertain. Per the germline V gene, CDR1 is SGHTA and CDR2 is FQGNSA. V lost 2 bases to trimming and J lost 7 bases, with 9 bases between them. CDR3 size: 13 residues. The CDR3 coding sequence is TGTGCCAGCAGCTTATCCGGGTGGCAGCCCCAGCATTTT. This encodes CASSLSGWQPQHF.

This clone turned up a few times. The chain recombines TRBV6-6 with TRBJ1-1; 9 bases are shared with TRBD1. Germline V gene lookup returns CDR1 MNHNY and CDR2 SVGAGI (reference sequence). Trimming took 2 bases from V and 6 from J; bases not matched to a gene: 1. This CDR3 spans 13 amino acids. CDR3: CASSYTGGAEAFF. CDR3 DNA: TGTGCCAGCAGTTACACAGGGGGCGCTGAAGCTTTCTTT.

This sequence joins TRBV30 and TRBJ1-4; the D is unclear. The germline gives CDR1 GTSNPN, CDR2 SVGIG (reference sequence). The CDR3 extends over 13 amino acids. Trimming took off 2 bases at V and 4 bases at J, with 8 bases between the two ends. The CDR3 DNA reads as TGTGCCTGGAGTCGGCTGTTTAATGAAAAACTGTTTTTT. Translating it yields CAWSRLFNEKLFF. The whole variable domain, remainder taken from reference TRBV30 and TRBJ1-4, is SQTIHQWPATLVQPVGSPLSLECTVEGTSNPNLYWYRQAAGRGLQLLFYSVGIGQISSEVPQNLSASRPQDRQFILSSKKLLLSDSGFYLCAWSRLFNEKLFFGSGTQLSVL.

The chain links TRBV14 to TRBJ2-3; D might be TRBD2 (5 bases). This CDR3 comprises 15 residues. V was cut by 0 bases and J by 5 bases, with 12 bases left in between. Per germline, CDR1 SGHDN and CDR2 FVKESK. Here the CDR3 DNA reads TGTGCCAGCAGCCAAGACGAGGGTCCGGGAGATACGCAGTATTTT. Its translation: CASSQDEGPGDTQYF.

Of note for this clone: This likely stems from a read error, as it lies one base from a far larger clone. This specimen includes other DNA sequences encoding the same CDR3. For the CDR3, the DNA is TGTGCCAGCAGTGTAAAAGAGGAACAAGAGACCCAGTACTTC. It encodes CASSVKEEQETQYF. The J gene is TRBJ2-5, the V gene TRBV6-1; D remains ambiguous. Deletions cut 4 bases from V and 2 bases from J, with 11 bases between. CDR3 size: 14 residues. Germline V gene lookup returns CDR1 MNHNS and CDR2 SASEGT.

This chain connects TRBV27 to TRBJ1-1; D gene uncertain. Looked up from germline, CDR1 is MNHEY and CDR2 is SMNVEV (reference sequence). The CDR3 consists of 15 residues. Trimming removed 4 bases at V and 1 base at J, with 13 bases between. The DNA for the CDR3 is TGTGCCAGCAGTTCCGGCGTACCCAGGAACACTGAAGCTTTCTTT. As protein: CASSSGVPRNTEAFF.

The chain recombines TRBV5-1 with TRBJ1-4; D call uncertain. Trimming left V 2 bases short and J 10 bases short, with 18 bases between. The germline CDR1 and CDR2 sequences are SGHRS and YFSETQ. The CDR3 sequence is 15 residues long. CDR3 protein: CASSFRTREGGKLFF. CDR3 sequence (DNA): TGCGCCAGCAGCTTTCGGACTCGGGAAGGCGGAAAACTGTTTTTT. Together with reference TRBV5-1 and TRBJ1-4, the CDR3 gives the full variable domain: KAGVTQTPRYLIKTRGQQVTLSCSPISGHRSVSWYQQTPGQGLQFLFEYFSETQRNKGNFPGRFSGRQFSNSRSEMNVSTLELGDSALYLCASSFRTREGGKLFFGSGTQLSVL.

This clone was detected a few times. Distinct nucleotide sequences in the sample also encode this CDR3. V is TRBV7-9 and J is TRBJ2-1, with 8 bases that match TRBD2. V trimming: 5 bases; J trimming: 0 bases; junction bases outside the gene matches: 6. Germline CDR1 is SEHNR and CDR2 is FQNEAQ (reference sequence). This CDR3 contains 16 residues. CDR3 amino acids: CASSPRGGSSYNEQFF. The CDR3 bases are TGTGCCAGCAGCCCCCGCGGGGGGAGCTCCTACAATGAGCAGTTCTTC.